The 32 T cell receptor beta chains presented below share a single source sample, sequenced in a study of T-cell reconstitution after alpha-beta-depleted transplantation in children. Preparation of the TCRbeta library was carried out with unique molecular identifiers. TCRdb independently ran MiXCR on the PCR reads; one entry per CDR3 protein. The repertoire holds around 380,000 distinct CDR3 sequences, about a tenth seen once, with roughly 5.1% in the top ten. The input for sequencing was PBMCs from the stem cell graft donor, taken from the stem cell graft. These receptors were taken from a human donor who donated a stem cell graft to a child with acute myeloid leukemia.

This clonotype turned up a few times. The chain recombines TRBV12-3 or TRBV12-4 with TRBJ2-7; TRBD2 agrees at 10 bases. Trimming at V came to 1 base and at J to 2 bases, leaving 2 bases not matched to a gene. The CDR3 is 15 amino acids. The CDR3 nucleotides read TGTGCCAGCAGTTTAGGGACTAGCGGTCCCTACGAGCAGTACTTC. Protein product: CASSLGTSGPYEQYF.

This clonotype was seen only a few times. The V gene is TRBV7-9, the J gene TRBJ2-1; D is possibly TRBD2 (5 bases). The CDR3 is made up of 16 amino acids. V was trimmed by 5 bases and J by 0 bases, leaving 14 bases between them. Germline V lookup: CDR1 SEHNR, CDR2 FQNEAQ (reference sequence). The CDR3 spells CASSDWTGSSYNEQFF. CDR3 in DNA: TGTGCCAGCAGCGATTGGACGGGATCCTCCTACAATGAGCAGTTCTTC.

The chain is built from TRBV7-9 and TRBJ2-7; no clear D. CDR3 length: 13 residues. Germline loops: CDR1 SEHNR, CDR2 FQNEAQ (reference sequence). V gave up 3 bases and J gave up 2 bases, with 8 bases separating them. CDR3 DNA: TGTGCCAGCAGCTTCGCACAGACCTACGAGCAGTACTTC. Its protein product is CASSFAQTYEQYF. The variable domain in full, with the rest retrieved from reference TRBV7-9 and TRBJ2-7, is DTGVSQNPRHKITKRGQNVTFRCDPISEHNRLYWYRQTLGQGPEFLTYFQNEAQLEKSRLLSDRFSAERPKGSFSTLEIQRTEQGDSAMYLCASSFAQTYEQYFGPGTRLTVT.

The sample holds many counts of this clonotype. This sequence joins TRBV11-2 and TRBJ2-5; D gene unclear. The germline CDR1 and CDR2 sequences are SGHAT and FQNNGV. Trimming cost V 1 base and J 2 bases, with 5 bases left between them. The CDR3 extends over 13 amino acids. CDR3 bases: TGTGCCAGCAGCTTAGTTACGCAAGAGACCCAGTACTTC. Residues: CASSLVTQETQYF.

V usage is TRBV4-2 and J usage is TRBJ2-5, with D possibly being TRBD1 (5 bases). This CDR3 is built from 15 residues. Germline V gene data show CDR1 as LGHNA and CDR2 as YNFKEQ. Trimming removed 2 bases at V and 2 bases at J, with 12 bases between. Here the CDR3 reads CASSQTDSSQETQYF. The CDR3 DNA follows: TGTGCCAGCAGCCAAACCGACAGCTCACAAGAGACCCAGTACTTC.

This clonotype was counted only a few times. The chain has TRBV18 and TRBJ1-5; D unresolved. Germline CDR1 is KGHSH and CDR2 is LQKENI. CDR3 length equals 16 residues. With 3 bases removed from V and 0 bases from J, the gap between germline ends came to 12 bases. The CDR3 region has the DNA TGTGCCAGCTCACCGGTAAGAGGTAATAGCAATCAGCCCCAGCATTTT. The encoded protein is CASSPVRGNSNQPQHF.

The sample holds a few counts of this clonotype. The chain couples TRBV6-1 to TRBJ1-5; the D gene is possibly TRBD1 (6 bases). Per germline, CDR1 MNHNS and CDR2 SASEGT. The CDR3 is 13 residues long. V was clipped by 6 bases and J by 4 bases, with 10 bases between them. The CDR3 nucleotides are TGTGCCAGCAGGCAGCAGGGGAATCAGCCCCAGCATTTT. It encodes CASRQQGNQPQHF.

This clonotype was observed at least ten times. This chain connects TRBV3-1 to TRBJ2-6, with 8 bases aligning to TRBD2. Germline CDR1 is LGHDT and CDR2 is YNNKEL (reference sequence). The CDR3 totals 17 residues. Germline trimming cut 4 bases from V and 0 bases from J; bases unmatched to any gene: 5. The CDR3 spells CASSRSGGASGANVLTF. The CDR3 DNA sequence: TGTGCCAGCAGCCGATCCGGGGGGGCCTCTGGGGCCAACGTCCTGACTTTC.

This clonotype was seen ten or more times. This chain joins TRBV29-1 and TRBJ2-3, with 8 bases identical to TRBD2. There are 13 residues in the CDR3. Germline CDR1 SQVTM, CDR2 ANQGSEA. Trimming removed 2 bases from V and 5 bases from J; junction bases left unmatched: 3. The CDR3 is CSVEIAGIDTQYF. Here the CDR3 DNA reads TGCAGCGTTGAAATAGCGGGAATAGATACGCAGTATTTT.

V usage is TRBV20-1 and J usage is TRBJ2-5; D is perhaps TRBD2 (6 bases). The CDR3 length is 15 residues. Trimming removed 2 bases at V and 1 base at J, with 14 bases between. Germline V gene lookup returns CDR1 DFQATT and CDR2 SNEGSKA (reference sequence). This chain's CDR3 is CSARTSGGIQETQYF. The CDR3 DNA follows: TGCAGTGCTAGAACCAGCGGAGGGATCCAAGAGACCCAGTACTTC.

This clonotype was found many times. J is TRBJ2-3 and V is TRBV7-2, with TRBD2 matching 10 bases. The junction had 6 bases not matched to a gene; V was cut back by 5 bases and J by 4 bases. The CDR3 consists of 15 residues. Germline-derived CDR1 and CDR2 are SGHTA and FQGNSA. CDR3 amino acids: CASSVSGGSSDTQYF. As DNA, the CDR3 is TGTGCCAGCAGCGTTAGCGGGGGGTCATCAGATACGCAGTATTTT.

This clonotype was seen at least ten times. The genes are TRBV20-1 and TRBJ2-3; D might be TRBD2 (6 bases). V was trimmed by 4 bases and J by 3 bases, leaving 20 bases between them. The length of the CDR3 is 16 residues. CDR1 and CDR2 (germline): DFQATT, SNEGSKA (reference sequence). In nucleotides, the CDR3 is TGCAGTGCTAACATACAGAGGCCGGGAGAAACAGATACGCAGTATTTT. Its translation: CSANIQRPGETDTQYF.

At least ten counts were recorded for this clonotype. The V gene is TRBV29-1, the J gene TRBJ2-3; 7 bases line up with TRBD2. Germline CDR1 is SQVTM and CDR2 is ANQGSEA. The length of the CDR3 is 12 residues. Trimming at V came to 2 bases and at J to 9 bases, leaving 5 bases not matched to a gene. Written as DNA, the CDR3 is TGCAGCGTTGAACCTAGCGGAGACACGCAGTATTTT. This codes for CSVEPSGDTQYF.

CDR3 loop: CASSQAEGAYGYTF. The DNA for the CDR3 is TGTGCCAGCAGCCAAGCGGAGGGGGCCTATGGCTACACCTTC. V gene TRBV3-1 combines with J gene TRBJ1-2, with TRBD1 matching 7 bases. V lost 1 base and J lost 4; bases outside the gene matches: 3. CDR3 size: 14 residues. Germline CDR1 and CDR2: LGHDT and YNNKEL (reference sequence).

CDR3 coding DNA: TGCAGTGCCAAAGGTCCAGGGGGGTACATTCAGTACTTC. Its translation: CSAKGPGGYIQYF. The V and J genes are TRBV20-1 and TRBJ2-4, with a weak D call TRBD1 (7 bases). Between the trimmed V and J ends, which lost 6 bases and 8 bases, there was a span of 17 bases. The CDR3 length is 13 residues. Germline V lookup: CDR1 DFQATT, CDR2 SNEGSKA (reference sequence).

In its sample, this clonotype was seen a few times. The V and J genes are TRBV25-1 and TRBJ1-6; D is uncertain. This CDR3 region has 12 residues. CDR1 MGHDK and CDR2 SYGVNS come from the germline V gene. The V end was cut by 5 bases, the J end by 14 bases, with 13 bases between. The CDR3 sequence is CASSSPAGTLHF. The CDR3 DNA sequence: TGTGCCAGCAGTTCCCCGGCTGGGACCCTCCACTTT.

This clonotype was detected only a few times. The gene calls are TRBV5-1 and TRBJ2-3; 7 nucleotides agree with TRBD1. The V segment lost 6 bases and the J segment 0 bases; nucleotides outside the gene matches: 7. The CDR3 sequence is 15 residues long. Per the germline V gene, CDR1 is SGHRS and CDR2 is YFSETQ. CDR3 nucleotides: TGCGCCAGCAACCGGGACAGTCCTAGCACAGATACGCAGTATTTT. It codes for CASNRDSPSTDTQYF.

This sequence joins TRBV6-1 and TRBJ2-4; D is ambiguous. In germline, CDR1 is MNHNS, CDR2 SASEGT. The germline V and J ends were trimmed by 6 bases and 0 bases, with 15 bases remaining between them. The CDR3 is 16 residues long. The DNA of the CDR3 is TGTGCCAGCAGCACCGTCCGCCGGTTAGCCAAAAACATTCAGTACTTC. Its translation: CASSTVRRLAKNIQYF.

This clonotype was observed once. This sequence joins TRBV12-3 or TRBV12-4 and TRBJ2-7, with D perhaps being TRBD1 or TRBD2 (5 bases each). There are 15 residues in the CDR3. The V gene lost 5 bases and the J gene lost 5 bases, with 19 bases spanning the gap. CDR3 sequence reads: CASSPGARGSNEQYF. CDR3 bases: TGTGCCAGCAGTCCCGGGGCCCGGGGTTCCAACGAGCAGTACTTC.

The sample holds a few counts of this clonotype. The chain links TRBV20-1 to TRBJ2-1, with D perhaps matching TRBD2 (5 bases). The length of the CDR3 is 15 residues. Trimming stripped 3 bases from V and 0 bases from J, with 12 bases between. The germline CDR1 and CDR2 sequences are DFQATT and SNEGSKA (reference sequence). The CDR3 nucleotides read TGCAGTGCTAGTAAGAGCGGAGACTCCTACAATGAGCAGTTCTTC. As protein: CSASKSGDSYNEQFF.

The rearrangement uses TRBV29-1 and TRBJ2-3, with D perhaps TRBD1 or TRBD2 (6 bases each). V lost 6 bases and J lost 1, with 14 bases in between. This CDR3 spans 14 amino acids. Germline V CDR1 and CDR2: SQVTM, ANQGSEA. The CDR3 is CSVGGGGGTDTQYF. The CDR3 nucleotides are TGCAGCGTCGGGGGCGGCGGGGGCACAGATACGCAGTATTTT.

This clonotype was recorded a few times. The rearrangement links TRBV5-1 to TRBJ2-1; 11 bases map to TRBD2. This CDR3 has 15 amino acids. The germline CDR1 and CDR2 sequences are SGHRS and YFSETQ. With 4 bases clipped from V and 9 bases from J, the junction kept 9 bases outside the gene matches. The CDR3 loop is CASSEGTSGGFEQFF. CDR3 nucleotide sequence: TGCGCCAGCAGCGAGGGGACTAGCGGTGGCTTTGAGCAGTTCTTC.

V usage is TRBV7-2 and J usage is TRBJ1-4, with a possible D match to TRBD1 (6 bases). Trimming took 0 bases from V and 6 from J, leaving 8 bases between them. Germline lookup yields CDR1 SGHTA and CDR2 FQGNSA. The CDR3 contains 14 residues. The CDR3 loop is CASSLAYRDEKLFF. CDR3 bases: TGTGCCAGCAGCTTAGCTTACAGGGATGAAAAACTGTTTTTT.

This clonotype was found a few times. The chain is built from TRBV29-1 and TRBJ1-2; tentative D call: TRBD1 (5 bases). Trimming cost V 7 bases and J 4 bases, with 13 bases left between them. Germline assignment: CDR1 SQVTM and CDR2 ANQGSEA. The CDR3 has 12 residues. DNA for the CDR3: TGCAGCGGAGGGGAGGAATTCTATGGCTACACCTTC. Encoded protein: CSGGEEFYGYTF. Looking up the rest from reference TRBV29-1 and TRBJ1-2 gives the full variable domain: SAVISQKPSRDICQRGTSLTIQCQVDSQVTMMFWYRQQPGQSLTLIATANQGSEATYESGFVIDKFPISRPNLTFSTLTVSNMSPEDSSIYLCSGGEEFYGYTFGSGTRLTVV.

This clonotype was counted many times. V usage is TRBV5-1 and J usage is TRBJ2-1; D is perhaps TRBD2 (6 bases). Germline loops: CDR1 SGHRS, CDR2 YFSETQ. Trimming took 5 bases from V and 5 from J, leaving 20 bases between them. There are 16 residues in the CDR3. As DNA, the CDR3 is TGCGCCAGCAGAGAAGGTTCGGGGGTCAACCACAATGAGCAGTTCTTC. Protein sequence: CASREGSGVNHNEQFF.

This clonotype was found a few times. The V gene is TRBV4-1, the J gene TRBJ2-1; a possible D gene is TRBD2 (5 bases). Per the germline V gene, CDR1 is MGHRA and CDR2 is YSYEKL. Deletions cut 4 bases from V and 0 bases from J, with 16 bases between. This CDR3 contains 17 residues. In DNA form, the CDR3 reads TGCGCCAGCAGCCTCCCGCGGGTTGGGAGCTCCTACAATGAGCAGTTCTTC. Translating it yields CASSLPRVGSSYNEQFF.

At least ten counts were recorded for this clonotype. This chain joins TRBV20-1 and TRBJ2-7, with 8 bases fitting TRBD2. J gave up 0 bases and V 1 base, and 5 bases lay outside the gene matches. The CDR3 has 15 residues. Germline V gives CDR1 DFQATT, CDR2 SNEGSKA (reference sequence). CDR3 amino acids: CSARGDGTSSYEQYF. The CDR3 coding sequence is TGCAGTGCTAGAGGGGACGGGACTAGCTCCTACGAGCAGTACTTC.

The chain employs TRBV9 and TRBJ2-4; possibly TRBD1 for D (6 bases). This CDR3 is 14 amino acids long. V was trimmed by 3 bases and J by 5 bases, leaving 12 bases between them. The germline CDR1 and CDR2 sequences are SGDLS and YYNGEE. This CDR3 is CASSGTGLENIQYF. In nucleotides, the CDR3 is TGTGCCAGCAGCGGAACAGGGCTGGAAAACATTCAGTACTTC.

The V call is TRBV6-2 or TRBV6-3, the J call TRBJ2-7; D gene ambiguous. Germline CDR1 MNHEY, CDR2 SVGEGT. V shed 7 bases and J shed 2 bases, with 15 bases lying between them. This CDR3 is 14 amino acids long. In DNA form, the CDR3 reads TGTGCCAGCAAACCCCACTTGGCAGCCTACGAGCAGTACGTC. Its protein is CASKPHLAAYEQYV.

This clonotype was seen a handful of times. The chain recombines TRBV6-5 with TRBJ2-1; no firm D call. The CDR3 runs to 11 residues. Trimming left V 4 bases short and J 6 bases short, with 4 bases between. CDR1 and CDR2 (germline): MNHEY, SVGAGI. CDR3 amino acids: CASSFFNEQFF. The DNA of the CDR3 is TGTGCCAGCAGTTTCTTCAATGAGCAGTTCTTC.

This sequence joins TRBV10-2 and TRBJ2-7; D perhaps matches TRBD1 (6 bases). This CDR3 is 14 amino acids long. Germline CDR1 and CDR2: WSHSY and SAAADI. V was pared by 0 bases and J by 9 bases, with 15 bases between. The CDR3 region has the DNA TGCGCCAGCAGTGAGTCGGTGGGGGCGCTGGGGCAGTACTTC. It is translated as CASSESVGALGQYF.

This clonotype has ten or more counts. CDR3 DNA sequence: TGCAGCGCTAGGATCTCTAATGAGCAGTTCTTC. It yields the protein CSARISNEQFF. The genes are TRBV29-1 and TRBJ2-1; D call uncertain. Germline-derived CDR1 and CDR2 are SQVTM and ANQGSEA. V lost 7 bases, J lost 7 bases, and 11 bases lay in between. The CDR3 has 11 residues.